The rows below give T cell receptor beta chains drawn from one sample of a study of identical twins. From the 5' RACE reads, TCRdb called clonotypes with MiXCR, one entry per CDR3 protein. The table records about 660,000 distinct CDR3 sequences, approximately 9% of them present only once. The same data also contributed to another study, on yellow fever vaccine responses in identical twins.

Material: PBMCs. The receptors were sampled from a young woman in good health. Each CDR3 is given with its conserved first and last residue. The D gene is left open where the match is weak. Not every row has a clone size; where given, it reads once, few, many or a size class.

V: TRBV5-1
size: few
J: TRBJ1-6
D: -
CDR3: CASSLSGQAGSTLHF
DNA: TGCGCCAGCAGCTTGTCGGGGCAGGCGGGTTCCACCCTCCACTTT

V: TRBV12-3/TRBV12-4
size: many
J: TRBJ2-2
D: TRBD1
CDR3: CASSSQGTEGTGELFF
DNA: TGTGCCAGCAGCTCCCAAGGGACAGAGGGGACCGGGGAGCTGTTTTTT

V: TRBV5-6
size: -
J: TRBJ2-7
D: -
CDR3: CASRPGVGYEQYF
DNA: TGTGCCAGCAGACCGGGGGTTGGGTACGAGCAGTACTTC

V: TRBV12-3/TRBV12-4
size: many
J: TRBJ1-5
D: -
CDR3: CASSLEAGGNQPQHF
DNA: TGTGCCAGCAGTTTAGAGGCAGGTGGCAATCAGCCCCAGCATTTT

V: TRBV6-2/TRBV6-3
size: few
J: TRBJ1-4
D: -
CDR3: CASTLVGFNEKLFF
DNA: TGTGCCAGCACCCTCGTCGGATTTAATGAAAAACTGTTTTTT

V: TRBV7-2
size: -
J: TRBJ2-1
D: TRBD1
CDR3: CASSWDRVHEQFF
DNA: TGTGCCAGCAGCTGGGACAGGGTACATGAGCAGTTCTTC

V: TRBV7-9
size: -
J: TRBJ2-5
D: -
CDR3: CASSWGWQTQETQYF
DNA: TGTGCCAGCAGCTGGGGCTGGCAGACCCAAGAGACCCAGTACTTC

V: TRBV12-3/TRBV12-4
size: few
J: TRBJ1-5
D: -
CDR3: CASSFPGGDGQPQHF
DNA: TGTGCCAGCAGTTTCCCTGGAGGTGACGGTCAGCCCCAGCATTTT

V: TRBV25-1
size: few
J: TRBJ2-1
D: -
CDR3: CASSGPRTYQAYNEQFF
DNA: TGTGCCAGCAGTGGCCCGAGAACATACCAGGCGTACAATGAGCAGTTCTTC

V: TRBV28
size: few
J: TRBJ2-7
D: -
CDR3: CASTTSGASSYEQYF
DNA: TGTGCCAGCACTACTAGTGGGGCGAGCTCCTACGAGCAGTACTTC

V: TRBV19
size: few
J: TRBJ2-2
D: TRBD2
CDR3: CASSIGLAGLAGELFF
DNA: TGTGCCAGTAGTATTGGGCTAGCGGGTCTGGCCGGGGAGCTGTTTTTT

V: TRBV20-1
size: many
J: TRBJ2-7
D: -
CDR3: CSASMAVSNEQYF
DNA: TGCAGTGCTAGTATGGCCGTATCAAACGAGCAGTACTTC

V: TRBV4-1
size: few
J: TRBJ2-1
D: -
CDR3: CASSLRDTREYNEQFF
DNA: TGCGCCAGCAGCCTAAGAGATACTCGCGAATACAATGAGCAGTTCTTC

V: TRBV4-3
size: many
J: TRBJ1-6
D: -
CDR3: CASSQDQLGNSPLHF
DNA: TGCGCCAGCAGCCAAGATCAACTCGGGAATTCACCCCTCCACTTT

V: TRBV28
size: few
J: TRBJ1-2
D: -
CDR3: CASSHRDDSPFYGYTF
DNA: TGTGCCAGCAGTCACAGGGACGACAGCCCCTTCTATGGCTACACCTTC

V: TRBV14
size: few
J: TRBJ2-7
D: TRBD2
CDR3: CASSHVRLAGTSYEQYF
DNA: TGTGCCAGCAGCCACGTTCGTCTAGCGGGAACCTCCTACGAGCAGTACTTC

V: TRBV6-5
size: -
J: TRBJ1-2
D: -
CDR3: CASRGANYGYTF
DNA: TGTGCCAGCAGGGGTGCTAACTATGGCTACACCTTC

V: TRBV28
size: many
J: TRBJ2-7
D: TRBD1
CDR3: CASSLSGTGYEQYF
DNA: TGTGCCAGCAGTTTATCCGGGACAGGCTACGAGCAGTACTTC